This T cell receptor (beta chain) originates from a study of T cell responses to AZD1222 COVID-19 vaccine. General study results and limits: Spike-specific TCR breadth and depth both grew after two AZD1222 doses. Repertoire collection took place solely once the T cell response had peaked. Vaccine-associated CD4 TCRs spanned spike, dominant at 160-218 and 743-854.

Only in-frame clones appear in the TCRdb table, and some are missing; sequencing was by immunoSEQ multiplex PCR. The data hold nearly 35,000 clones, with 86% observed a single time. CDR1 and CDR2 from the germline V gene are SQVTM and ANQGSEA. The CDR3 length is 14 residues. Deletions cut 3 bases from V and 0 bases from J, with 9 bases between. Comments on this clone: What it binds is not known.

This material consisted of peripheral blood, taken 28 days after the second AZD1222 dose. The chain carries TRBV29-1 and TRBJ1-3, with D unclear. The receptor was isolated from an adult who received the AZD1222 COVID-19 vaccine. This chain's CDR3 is CSVDERSSGNTIYF. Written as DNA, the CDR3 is TGCAGCGTTGACGAGAGAAGCTCTGGAAACACCATATATTTT.